The rows below give T cell receptor beta chains drawn from one sample of a study of response to subunit inactivated influenza vaccine. TCRdb redid the calling of the RT-PCR reads with MiXCR, one entry per CDR3 protein. The table records 500,000 to 600,000 distinct CDR3 sequences, around 8% of them present only once. This sample comprised PBMCs from blood, obtained about 24 months after vaccination. These TCRs come from a man between 45 and 75 years old who received an inactivated influenza vaccine. Both conserved end residues are part of each CDR3. D genes are given only for firm matches. Some rows mark clone size as missing; the rest say once, few, many or name a class of expanded clone.

many	NA	TRBJ1-1	TRBV29-1	CSVEGRQMNTEAFF	TGCAGCGTTGAAGGGCGGCAAATGAACACTGAAGCTTTCTTT
NA	NA	TRBJ1-6	TRBV10-3	CAISDSEGEDPYNSPLHF	TGTGCCATCAGTGATTCGGAAGGGGAGGACCCCTATAATTCACCCCTCCACTTT
many	TRBD2	TRBJ2-3	TRBV6-5	CASSYSGVAGGTHTDTQYF	TGTGCCAGCAGTTACTCCGGGGTAGCGGGCGGCACACACACAGATACGCAGTATTTT
NA	NA	TRBJ1-5	TRBV4-3	CASSQGTGARQPQHF	TGCGCCAGCAGCCAAGGTACGGGGGCGCGACAGCCCCAGCATTTT
many	NA	TRBJ2-2	TRBV13	CASSFLHRTRTGELFF	TGTGCCAGCAGCTTCTTGCACAGAACTCGGACCGGGGAGCTGTTTTTT
NA	NA	TRBJ1-1	TRBV7-6	CASSQTGMTEAFF	TGTGCCAGCAGCCAAACAGGGATGACTGAAGCTTTCTTT
few	NA	TRBJ2-1	TRBV7-2	CASSFSAYNEQFF	TGTGCCAGCAGCTTCAGCGCGTACAATGAGCAGTTCTTC
NA	TRBD1	TRBJ1-2	TRBV5-1	CASSATGAADTYGYTF	TGCGCCAGCAGCGCTACAGGGGCCGCGGACACTTATGGCTACACCTTC
few	NA	TRBJ2-7	TRBV15	CATSRDLKGTTYEQYF	TGTGCCACCAGCAGAGACCTTAAAGGAACAACCTACGAGCAGTACTTC
many	NA	TRBJ2-3	TRBV30	CAWDPWDDASTDTQYF	TGTGCCTGGGACCCCTGGGACGACGCCAGCACAGATACGCAGTATTTT
NA	NA	TRBJ1-2	TRBV18	CASSPGPFPNYGYTF	TGTGCCAGCTCTCCCGGGCCTTTTCCTAACTATGGCTACACCTTC
NA	TRBD2	TRBJ2-2	TRBV27	CASSLLGLAGGLTGELFF	TGTGCCAGCAGTTTATTGGGACTAGCGGGGGGGCTCACCGGGGAGCTGTTTTTT
many	TRBD2	TRBJ2-7	TRBV3-1	CASSQSGRASYEQYF	TGTGCCAGCAGCCAAAGCGGGAGGGCCTCCTACGAGCAGTACTTC
few	TRBD1	TRBJ2-7	TRBV20-1	CSAMSGTVSYEQYF	TGCAGTGCTATGTCGGGGACAGTCTCCTACGAGCAGTACTTC
NA	TRBD2	TRBJ2-1	TRBV27	CASSRFPRGGYNEQFF	TGTGCCAGCAGTCGATTCCCTCGCGGGGGTTACAATGAGCAGTTCTTC
many	TRBD1	TRBJ2-7	TRBV4-3	CASSQGATGTYEQYF	TGCGCCAGCAGCCAAGGAGCGACAGGGACCTACGAGCAGTACTTC
few	NA	TRBJ2-3	TRBV12-3/TRBV12-4	CASTWDDQGRHTQYF	TGTGCCAGCACCTGGGACGATCAAGGGAGACATACGCAGTATTTT
NA	NA	TRBJ1-1	TRBV14	CASSQFMNTEAFF	TGTGCCAGCAGCCAATTCATGAACACTGAAGCTTTCTTT
NA	TRBD1	TRBJ1-1	TRBV6-2/TRBV6-3	CASSYSVVLRGHRRNTEAFF	TGTGCCAGCAGTTACTCGGTGGTTTTGAGGGGGCACAGGCGTAATACTGAAGCTTTCTTT
few	NA	TRBJ2-3	TRBV7-2	CASSYWVGTTDTQYF	TGTGCCAGCAGCTACTGGGTCGGGACAACAGATACGCAGTATTTT
few	NA	TRBJ1-1	TRBV18	CASSPRAGLVMNTEAFF	TGTGCCAGCTCACCACGTGCAGGCCTAGTGATGAACACTGAAGCTTTCTTT
NA	NA	TRBJ2-6	TRBV4-2	CASSQDSSVAGANVLTF	TGTGCCAGCAGCCAAGATTCTTCGGTAGCTGGGGCCAACGTCCTGACTTTC
NA	NA	TRBJ2-3	TRBV5-4	CASTPGTPSSSTDTQYF	TGTGCCAGCACACCCGGGACACCTTCATCTAGCACAGATACGCAGTATTTT
many	NA	TRBJ2-3	TRBV9	CASSVVWGSTDTQYF	TGTGCCAGCAGCGTCGTATGGGGTAGCACAGATACGCAGTATTTT
many	TRBD2	TRBJ2-1	TRBV7-2	CASSRSRGVYNEQFF	TGTGCCAGCAGTCGGTCGCGGGGGGTTTACAATGAGCAGTTCTTC
few	TRBD1	TRBJ1-4	TRBV20-1	CSATDRVVGKLFF	TGCAGTGCTACGGACAGGGTGGTCGGAAAACTGTTTTTT
many	TRBD1	TRBJ2-7	TRBV20-1	CSATPGTAYEQYF	TGCAGTGCTACTCCCGGGACAGCCTACGAGCAGTACTTC
few	TRBD1	TRBJ2-6	TRBV7-2	CASSLALVQGGSGANVLTF	TGTGCCAGCAGCTTAGCGCTGGTACAGGGGGGCTCTGGGGCCAACGTCCTGACTTTC
NA	NA	TRBJ1-1	TRBV5-1	CASSFEGGRYSEAFF	TGCGCCAGCAGCTTCGAGGGGGGAAGATATTCTGAAGCTTTCTTT
NA	NA	TRBJ1-1	TRBV9	CASSVLLANTEAFF	TGTGCCAGCAGCGTCCTACTCGCGAACACTGAAGCTTTCTTT
many	NA	TRBJ2-1	TRBV15	CATSRGAGKNEQFF	TGTGCCACCAGCCGTGGGGCAGGGAAAAATGAGCAGTTCTTC
NA	TRBD2	TRBJ2-5	TRBV9	CASSVAGGAQYF	TGTGCCAGCAGCGTAGCTGGGGGGGCCCAGTACTTC
NA	TRBD2	TRBJ2-7	TRBV5-1	CASTQVLGGGNEQYF	TGCGCCAGCACCCAAGTACTTGGCGGGGGGAACGAGCAGTACTTC
few	TRBD2	TRBJ2-1	TRBV29-1	CSAQRTSGGRYNEQFF	TGCAGCGCTCAACGGACTAGCGGGGGCCGTTACAATGAGCAGTTCTTC
many	NA	TRBJ2-3	TRBV7-2	CASSRRDSLNTQYF	TGTGCCAGCAGCCGCCGGGACTCTCTAAATACGCAGTATTTT
many	NA	TRBJ2-7	TRBV6-5	CASSYSSLGSYEQYF	TGTGCCAGCAGTTACTCGAGCCTGGGGAGCTACGAGCAGTACTTC
NA	NA	TRBJ2-2	TRBV6-2/TRBV6-3	CAINRRSTGELFF	TGTGCCATCAATAGGAGGAGCACCGGGGAGCTGTTTTTT
many	TRBD1	TRBJ2-1	TRBV6-5	CASNPGQAPWNEQFF	TGTGCCAGCAACCCGGGACAGGCCCCATGGAATGAGCAGTTCTTC
NA	NA	TRBJ2-4	TRBV11-2	CASSTTRVAKNIQYF	TGTGCCAGCAGCACGACTAGGGTAGCCAAAAACATTCAGTACTTC
few	TRBD2	TRBJ2-1	TRBV4-2	CASSPRGLAGGNEQFF	TGTGCCAGCAGCCCACGCGGGCTAGCGGGAGGCAATGAGCAGTTCTTC
few	TRBD2	TRBJ2-7	TRBV6-2/TRBV6-3	CASSYVAGGTYEQYF	TGTGCCAGCAGTTACGTCGCGGGGGGAACCTACGAGCAGTACTTC
few	NA	TRBJ1-4	TRBV30	CAWSAVTTNEKLFF	TGTGCCTGGAGTGCCGTGACAACTAATGAAAAACTGTTTTTT
few	NA	TRBJ2-7	TRBV9	CASSVGSMGRGSEEQYF	TGTGCCAGCAGCGTAGGGAGTATGGGAAGGGGGTCGGAAGAGCAGTACTTC
few	TRBD1	TRBJ1-2	TRBV29-1	CSVVRGGGGYTF	TGCAGCGTTGTTAGAGGGGGCGGTGGCTACACCTTC
few	NA	TRBJ2-1	TRBV4-3	CASSQWGGAGSYNEQFF	TGCGCCAGCAGCCAATGGGGGGGGGCTGGCTCCTACAATGAGCAGTTCTTC
NA	NA	TRBJ2-5	TRBV15	CATSRDYSGTQYF	TGTGCCACCAGCAGGGACTATTCGGGGACCCAGTACTTC
many	NA	TRBJ2-3	TRBV27	CASSLRGDTQYF	TGTGCCAGCAGCTTAAGGGGGGATACGCAGTATTTT
NA	TRBD2	TRBJ2-1	TRBV7-9	CASSLSGVDEQFF	TGTGCCAGCAGCCTTAGCGGGGTTGATGAGCAGTTCTTC
few	NA	TRBJ1-1	TRBV7-2	CASSLALFGFEAFF	TGTGCCAGCAGCTTAGCGCTATTCGGATTTGAAGCTTTCTTT
NA	TRBD1	TRBJ1-6	TRBV4-2	CASSQDVAGGFLSPLHF	TGTGCCAGCAGCCAAGATGTGGCAGGGGGGTTCTTATCACCCCTCCACTTT
NA	TRBD2	TRBJ2-3	TRBV5-1	CASSLGQVAGTVTQYF	TGCGCCAGCAGCTTGGGTCAAGTAGCGGGAACGGTTACGCAGTATTTT
many	NA	TRBJ2-1	TRBV5-1	CASSWDLYNEQFF	TGCGCCAGCAGCTGGGACCTATACAATGAGCAGTTCTTC
NA	NA	TRBJ2-7	TRBV20-1	CSAPGPKEQYF	TGCAGTGCTCCGGGACCCAAGGAGCAGTACTTC
NA	NA	TRBJ1-1	TRBV7-9	CASSVYGPNTEAFF	TGTGCCAGCAGCGTATATGGTCCGAACACTGAAGCTTTCTTT
NA	TRBD1	TRBJ2-3	TRBV10-3	CAISRTGDTDTQYF	TGTGCCATCAGCCGGACAGGGGACACAGATACGCAGTATTTT
many	TRBD2	TRBJ2-1	TRBV20-1	CSARPTLTGRGFYNEQFF	TGCAGTGCTAGACCCACTCTAACCGGGAGGGGATTCTACAATGAGCAGTTCTTC
NA	NA	TRBJ2-7	TRBV6-1	CASLPSGRTYEQYF	TGTGCCAGTTTACCTTCGGGCAGAACCTACGAGCAGTACTTC
many	NA	TRBJ2-2	TRBV29-1	CSVASGPNTGELFF	TGCAGCGTTGCGAGCGGTCCGAACACCGGGGAGCTGTTTTTT
many	NA	TRBJ2-7	TRBV18	CASSPGEPIYEQYF	TGTGCCAGCTCACCGGGTGAACCAATCTACGAGCAGTACTTC
few	TRBD1	TRBJ1-3	TRBV9	CASSVSGQGVNTIYF	TGTGCCAGCAGCGTTTCGGGGCAGGGGGTGAACACCATATATTTT